This T cell receptor beta chain emerged from a study of human T cells and chemical hapten exposure. Study at large: The study sensitized with 2% DPC on an approximately 2 cm by approximately 2 cm patch of upper inner arm skin.

The time point: patch test 1, 2 weeks after DPC sensitization. This sample's treatment: therapeutic diphenylcyclopropenone sensitization with weekly scalp DPC. Patches went on only after blood had been drawn each time. In germline, CDR1 is PRHDT, CDR2 FYEKMQ (reference sequence). This CDR3 contains 15 residues. V lost 1 base to trimming and J lost 2 bases, with 11 bases between them. For this clonotype: Its specificity is unknown.

General study points: TCRs above 1 in 1000 frequency did not change with DPC sensitization.

TCRdb processed the RACE reads anew with MiXCR; each CDR3 protein has one entry. This sample carries approximately 100,000 distinct CDR3 sequences, around 10% of them seen once, and the ten largest clones take roughly 3.3%. The TCR originated in a woman aged 35 to 49 with alopecia areata. Some clones in this sample may be carry-over from other donors' samples. The J gene is TRBJ2-5, the V gene TRBV13; D may be TRBD1 or TRBD2 (6 bases each). The material sequenced was whole blood, taken in connection with sensitization to the hapten diphenylcyclopropenone (DPC). Here the CDR3 reads CASSLAGAVQETQYF. Here the CDR3 DNA reads TGTGCCAGCAGCTTAGCGGGGGCGGTACAAGAGACCCAGTACTTC.